These 19 T cell receptor beta chains came from one sample sequenced in a study of blood T cell repertoires in COVID-19. The assay was immunoSEQ multiplex PCR, and TCRdb's table has in-frame clones only and misses some. Among roughly 200,000 clones listed, around nine tenths were seen once. The specimen sequenced was peripheral blood. The receptor source for this set is a woman between 18 and 29 years old who had recovered from COVID-19.

The gene calls are TRBV3-1 (or the pseudogene TRBV3-2) and TRBJ2-3, with 13 positions matching TRBD2. This CDR3 region has 19 residues. After removal of 3 bases from V and 1 base from J, the junction contained 10 bases not matched to a gene. Per germline, CDR1 LGHDT and CDR2 YNNKEL (reference sequence). The CDR3 here is CASSHDGTSGGAGTDTQYF. The CDR3 nucleotides read TGTGCCAGCAGCCACGACGGAACTAGCGGGGGGGCGGGCACAGATACGCAGTATTTT.

The chain combines TRBV2 with TRBJ2-4; 10 positions agree with TRBD1. Germline V lookup: CDR1 SNHLY, CDR2 FYNNEI. The junction had 7 bases not matched to a gene; V was cut back by 6 bases and J by 8 bases. The length of the CDR3 is 14 residues. The CDR3, as DNA: TGTGCCAGCAGCAACGACAGGGGGCCGGACATTCAGTACTTC. This encodes CASSNDRGPDIQYF.

The chain has TRBV2 and TRBJ1-1; TRBD1 matches at 10 bases. The CDR3 sequence is 15 residues long. Per germline, CDR1 SNHLY and CDR2 FYNNEI. The junction had 9 bases not matched to a gene; V was cut back by 7 bases and J by 4 bases. The DNA of the CDR3 is TGTGCCAGCACCCGCCGGGACAGGGGTAGCACTGAAGCTTTCTTT. Its protein product is CASTRRDRGSTEAFF. Combining the CDR3 with reference TRBV2 and TRBJ1-1 gives the whole variable domain EPEVTQTPSHQVTQMGQEVILRCVPISNHLYFYWYRQILGQKVEFLVSFYNNEISEKSEIFDDQFSVERPDGSNFTLKIRSTKLEDSAMYFCASTRRDRGSTEAFFGQGTRLTVV.

The gene calls are TRBV2 and TRBJ2-3; D is unresolved. The CDR3 sequence is 11 residues long. The germline gives CDR1 SNHLY, CDR2 FYNNEI. V gave up 7 bases and J gave up 2 bases, with 4 bases separating them. The CDR3 is CASTYTDTQYF. CDR3 coding DNA: TGTGCCAGCACCTACACAGATACGCAGTATTTT. The complete variable domain, with remaining parts taken from reference TRBV2 and TRBJ2-3, reads EPEVTQTPSHQVTQMGQEVILRCVPISNHLYFYWYRQILGQKVEFLVSFYNNEISEKSEIFDDQFSVERPDGSNFTLKIRSTKLEDSAMYFCASTYTDTQYFGPGTRLTVL.

J is TRBJ2-5 and V is TRBV11-2; TRBD1 might be the D (6 bases). The V and J ends lost 1 base and 5 bases respectively, with 17 bases between them. The CDR3 contains 16 residues. Germline V gives CDR1 SGHAT, CDR2 FQNNGV. The CDR3 DNA reads TGTGCCAGCAGCTTAGGCAACAGGGTTTTTGACGAGACCCAGTACTTC. Translation gives CASSLGNRVFDETQYF. Supplemented by reference TRBV11-2 and TRBJ2-5, the full variable domain reads EAGVAQSPRYKIIEKRQSVAFWCNPISGHATLYWYQQILGQGPKLLIQFQNNGVVDDSQLPKDRFSAERLKGVDSTLKIQPAKLEDSAVYLCASSLGNRVFDETQYFGPGTRLLVL.

The chain employs TRBV19 and TRBJ2-2, with TRBD2 identical over 7 bases. J gave up 6 bases and V 5 bases, and 6 bases lay outside the gene matches. The CDR3 has 14 residues. Germline V lookup: CDR1 LNHDA, CDR2 SQIVND (reference sequence). CDR3 in amino acids: CASSSREVSGELFF. The DNA for the CDR3 is TGTGCCAGTAGTTCCCGGGAGGTCTCCGGGGAGCTGTTTTTT.

The genes are TRBV12-5 and TRBJ2-2; TRBD1 aligns across 10 bases. V shed 6 bases, J shed 5 bases, and the junction held 9 bases outside the gene matches. CDR1 is LGHNT, CDR2 FRNRAP, per germline. The CDR3 is 16 amino acids. The CDR3 sequence: CASGRDRGITTGELFF. The CDR3 nucleotides read TGTGCTAGTGGAAGGGACAGGGGTATTACAACCGGGGAGCTGTTTTTT. The variable domain in full, with the rest retrieved from reference TRBV12-5 and TRBJ2-2, is DARVTQTPRHKVTEMGQEVTMRCQPILGHNTVFWYRQTMMQGLELLAYFRNRAPLDDSGMPKDRFSAEMPDATLATLKIQPSEPRDSAVYFCASGRDRGITTGELFFGEGSRLTVL.

J is TRBJ1-1 and V is TRBV10-3; D call uncertain. This CDR3 comprises 13 residues. Germline V gene lookup returns CDR1 ENHRY and CDR2 SYGVKD. Trimming shortened V by 8 bases and J by 0 bases, and 10 bases separated the two germline ends. Here the CDR3 reads CAIESGMNTEAFF. Here the CDR3 DNA reads TGTGCCATCGAGTCAGGAATGAACACTGAAGCTTTCTTT.

V usage is TRBV28 and J usage is TRBJ1-2; 8 bases align to TRBD1. Germline CDR1 is MDHEN and CDR2 is SYDVKM. The ends lost 3 bases at V and 7 bases at J; junction bases unmatched: 4. There are 13 residues in the CDR3. Here the CDR3 DNA reads TGTGCCAGCAGTTTTGACAGGGGATCTGGCTACACCTTC. Protein: CASSFDRGSGYTF.

This chain links TRBV9 with TRBJ2-5; D is possibly TRBD2 (6 bases). V dropped 4 bases and J dropped 1 base, with 17 bases sitting between them. CDR1 is SGDLS and CDR2 is YYNGEE in the germline V gene. The CDR3 has 16 amino acids. The CDR3 here is CASSPMGGLSQETQYF. The CDR3 region has the DNA TGTGCCAGCAGCCCGATGGGAGGACTGAGCCAAGAGACCCAGTACTTC.

The rearrangement joins TRBV7-6 to TRBJ2-3; 7 bases align to TRBD2. Germline CDR1 reads SGHVS; CDR2 reads FNYEAQ. Unmatched junction bases numbered 2, after V lost 1 base and J lost 1 base. CDR3 size: 15 residues. The DNA of the CDR3 is TGTGCCAGCAGCTTAGAGACTAGCCGCACAGATACGCAGTATTTT. This translates into CASSLETSRTDTQYF. The complete variable domain, with remaining parts taken from reference TRBV7-6 and TRBJ2-3, reads GAGVSQSPRYKVTKRGQDVALRCDPISGHVSLYWYRQALGQGPEFLTYFNYEAQQDKSGLPNDRFSAERPEGSISTLTIQRTEQRDSAMYRCASSLETSRTDTQYFGPGTRLTVL.

The rearrangement links TRBV7-9 to TRBJ2-1, with a tentative D call TRBD2 (6 bases). CDR3 size: 16 residues. The ends were cut back, 4 bases at V and 6 bases at J, with 19 bases in the middle. Germline CDR1 and CDR2: SEHNR and FQNEAQ (reference sequence). In DNA, the CDR3 is TGTGCCAGCAGCTCCAACTCCGGGACTGCCCTCAATGAGCAGTTCTTC. This encodes CASSSNSGTALNEQFF.

This chain joins TRBV3-1 (or the pseudogene TRBV3-2) and TRBJ2-5; no reliable D call. From germline, CDR1 is LGHDT and CDR2 YNNKEL (reference sequence). The CDR3 consists of 12 residues. V was cut by 0 bases and J by 5 bases, with 4 bases left in between. Here the CDR3 DNA reads TGTGCCAGCAGCCAAGACGGGGAGACCCAGTACTTC. Amino acid sequence: CASSQDGETQYF.

The CDR3 reads CASSQTGSYSYNSPLHF. The DNA for the CDR3 is TGCGCCAGCAGCCAGACAGGTTCTTACTCCTATAATTCACCCCTCCACTTT. The V and J genes are TRBV4-1 and TRBJ1-6; the D gene is possibly TRBD1 (6 bases). Germline lookup yields CDR1 MGHRA and CDR2 YSYEKL. Trimming took 3 bases from V and 0 from J, leaving 12 bases between them. This CDR3 is built from 17 residues.

The V gene is TRBV5-6, the J gene TRBJ1-1, with 12 bases that match TRBD1. The CDR3 contains 15 residues. Germline values: CDR1 SGHDT, CDR2 YYEEEE. V was clipped by 3 bases and J by 3 bases; unmatched bases: 3. This CDR3 reads CASSWDRGPDTEAFF. CDR3 bases: TGTGCCAGCAGCTGGGACAGGGGGCCTGACACTGAAGCTTTCTTT.

V usage is TRBV4-3 and J usage is TRBJ1-2; D is unclear. The CDR3 length is 14 residues. Germline assignment: CDR1 LGHNA and CDR2 YSLEER. Trimming removed 1 base from V and 5 bases from J, with 11 bases in between. CDR3 sequence (DNA): TGCGCCAGCAGCCAAGGAGTGCGGCTATATGGCTACACCTTC. Encoded protein: CASSQGVRLYGYTF.

The chain couples TRBV29-1 to TRBJ1-5, with TRBD1 identical over 10 bases. CDR1 and CDR2 from the germline V gene are SQVTM and ANQGSEA. This CDR3 has 16 amino acids. Germline trimming cut 6 bases from V and 1 base from J; bases unmatched to any gene: 9. The CDR3 spells CSVQVGDRGSNQPQHF. The CDR3 DNA sequence: TGCAGCGTCCAGGTAGGGGACAGGGGAAGCAATCAGCCCCAGCATTTT.

V is TRBV27 and J is TRBJ1-5; D perhaps matches TRBD1 (5 bases). The CDR3 runs 13 residues. Germline-derived CDR1 and CDR2 are MNHEY and SMNVEV (reference sequence). The germline V and J ends were trimmed by 5 bases and 11 bases, with 16 bases remaining between them. The CDR3 spells CASSTDGGIAQHF. As DNA, the CDR3 is TGTGCCAGCAGTACGGACGGGGGAATAGCCCAGCATTTT.

V and J are TRBV4-1 and TRBJ1-1; D gene ambiguous. Germline CDR1 reads MGHRA; CDR2 reads YSYEKL. Trimming removed 0 bases from V and 8 bases from J, with 13 bases in between. CDR3 size: 14 residues. CDR3 sequence (DNA): TGCGCCAGCAGCCAAGAGGCAGGCCCCCCCGAAGCTTTCTTT. Translated: CASSQEAGPPEAFF.